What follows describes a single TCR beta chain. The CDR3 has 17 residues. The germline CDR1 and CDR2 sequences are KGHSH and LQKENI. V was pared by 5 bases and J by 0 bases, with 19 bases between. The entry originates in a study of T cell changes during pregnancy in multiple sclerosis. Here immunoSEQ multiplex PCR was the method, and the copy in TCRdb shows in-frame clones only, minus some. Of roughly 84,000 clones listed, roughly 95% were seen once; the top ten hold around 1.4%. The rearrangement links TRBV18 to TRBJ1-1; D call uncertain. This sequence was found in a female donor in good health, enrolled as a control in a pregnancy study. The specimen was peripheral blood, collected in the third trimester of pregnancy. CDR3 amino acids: CASSFTGSRKMNTEAFF. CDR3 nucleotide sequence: TGTGCCAGCTCATTCACCGGGTCCCGAAAGATGAACACTGAAGCTTTCTTT.